This is a list of T cell receptor beta chains from one sample in a study of T-cell memory formation after mild COVID-19. Using its own MiXCR run on the 5' RACE reads, TCRdb lists one record per CDR3 protein. This sample yields under 550,000 distinct CDR3 sequences, of which more than 15% are seen a single time; about a fifth belongs to the top ten. Sequenced input: PBMCs or a T cell subset sorted from them (not recorded which). Receptors originate from a young man who had mild COVID-19 (a few samples of this study predate the infection). Cell type and time point are not known. Each CDR3 is given with its conserved first and last residue. Fields, in order: CDR3 protein, CDR3 DNA, V gene, clone size, J gene, D gene. D genes are given only for firm matches. The size entry is marked missing in some rows and otherwise reads once, few, many or a size class.

cdr3_aa: CASLSGGTDTQYF
cdr3_nt: TGTGCCAGCTTATCCGGGGGAACAGATACGCAGTATTTT
v_call: TRBV18
clone_size: NA
j_call: TRBJ2-3
d_call: NA

cdr3_aa: CATSKGDQPQHF
cdr3_nt: TGTGCCACCAGCAAGGGGGATCAGCCCCAGCATTTT
v_call: TRBV15
clone_size: few
j_call: TRBJ1-5
d_call: NA

cdr3_aa: CASSQVLQETQYF
cdr3_nt: TGCGCCAGCAGCCAAGTTCTACAAGAGACCCAGTACTTC
v_call: TRBV4-3
clone_size: NA
j_call: TRBJ2-5
d_call: NA

cdr3_aa: CASSSQGTNEKLFF
cdr3_nt: TGTGCCAGCAGCTCACAGGGGACTAATGAAAAACTGTTTTTT
v_call: TRBV7-8
clone_size: few
j_call: TRBJ1-4
d_call: TRBD1

cdr3_aa: CASSPPTGMGGTQYF
cdr3_nt: TGCGCCAGCAGCCCCCCGACCGGAATGGGAGGTACGCAGTATTTT
v_call: TRBV5-1
clone_size: NA
j_call: TRBJ2-3
d_call: NA

cdr3_aa: CSAYPGRTDTQYF
cdr3_nt: TGCAGTGCTTACCCGGGGCGCACAGATACGCAGTATTTT
v_call: TRBV20-1
clone_size: NA
j_call: TRBJ2-3
d_call: NA

cdr3_aa: CASSVEARVSTDTQYF
cdr3_nt: TGTGCCAGCAGCGTAGAAGCCCGCGTTAGCACAGATACGCAGTATTTT
v_call: TRBV9
clone_size: NA
j_call: TRBJ2-3
d_call: NA

cdr3_aa: CASREQASNYGYTF
cdr3_nt: TGTGCCAGCCGGGAACAGGCTTCTAACTATGGCTACACCTTC
v_call: TRBV12-3/TRBV12-4
clone_size: NA
j_call: TRBJ1-2
d_call: NA

cdr3_aa: CASSEDLGPGELFF
cdr3_nt: TGCGCCAGCAGCGAGGACCTAGGACCGGGGGAGCTGTTTTTT
v_call: TRBV5-1
clone_size: many
j_call: TRBJ2-2
d_call: NA

cdr3_aa: CASSLVKSRVNEQFF
cdr3_nt: TGTGCCAGCAGCTTAGTAAAGTCTAGGGTGAATGAGCAGTTCTTC
v_call: TRBV7-2
clone_size: NA
j_call: TRBJ2-1
d_call: NA

cdr3_aa: CASSSDLGAQGYYNEQFF
cdr3_nt: TGTGCCAGCAGTTCCGATTTGGGGGCACAGGGCTACTACAATGAGCAGTTCTTC
v_call: TRBV28
clone_size: few
j_call: TRBJ2-1
d_call: NA

cdr3_aa: CASSIQGSPTDTQYF
cdr3_nt: TGTGCCAGCAGTATACAGGGGTCCCCCACAGATACGCAGTATTTT
v_call: TRBV25-1
clone_size: NA
j_call: TRBJ2-3
d_call: TRBD1

cdr3_aa: CSVRGHRQGSTDTQYF
cdr3_nt: TGCAGCGTTAGGGGACATCGACAGGGGAGCACAGATACGCAGTATTTT
v_call: TRBV29-1
clone_size: few
j_call: TRBJ2-3
d_call: TRBD1

cdr3_aa: CASSYSGGAGANVLTF
cdr3_nt: TGTGCCAGCAGTTATTCAGGAGGGGCTGGGGCCAACGTCCTGACTTTC
v_call: TRBV6-5
clone_size: NA
j_call: TRBJ2-6
d_call: NA

cdr3_aa: CASSSQAYGVGQPQHF
cdr3_nt: TGTGCCAGCAGCTCCCAGGCGTACGGGGTTGGACAGCCCCAGCATTTT
v_call: TRBV7-2
clone_size: few
j_call: TRBJ1-5
d_call: NA

cdr3_aa: CASSRGLNEKLFF
cdr3_nt: TGTGCCAGCAGCCGGGGCCTTAATGAAAAACTGTTTTTT
v_call: TRBV7-6
clone_size: few
j_call: TRBJ1-4
d_call: NA

cdr3_aa: CASGRAGLSPLHF
cdr3_nt: TGTGCCAGCGGTCGGGCAGGTCTTTCACCCCTCCACTTT
v_call: TRBV27
clone_size: NA
j_call: TRBJ1-6
d_call: NA

cdr3_aa: CASSEVVAEGETQYF
cdr3_nt: TGTGCCAGCAGTGAAGTGGTAGCGGAGGGAGAGACCCAGTACTTC
v_call: TRBV6-1
clone_size: NA
j_call: TRBJ2-5
d_call: NA

cdr3_aa: CASSLGLQTSYEQYF
cdr3_nt: TGTGCCAGCAGCTTAGGACTGCAGACGTCCTACGAGCAGTACTTC
v_call: TRBV7-2
clone_size: NA
j_call: TRBJ2-7
d_call: NA

cdr3_aa: CASSQRSWTLSGYTF
cdr3_nt: TGCGCCAGCAGCCAACGTTCTTGGACCTTGAGTGGCTACACCTTC
v_call: TRBV4-3
clone_size: few
j_call: TRBJ1-2
d_call: NA

cdr3_aa: CASNPLGLTGELFF
cdr3_nt: TGCGCCAGCAACCCGCTGGGCCTCACCGGGGAGCTGTTTTTT
v_call: TRBV4-1
clone_size: NA
j_call: TRBJ2-2
d_call: NA

cdr3_aa: CASSQSRGGSNEQFF
cdr3_nt: TGCGCCAGCAGCCAATCTAGAGGGGGAAGCAATGAGCAGTTCTTC
v_call: TRBV4-1
clone_size: few
j_call: TRBJ2-1
d_call: NA